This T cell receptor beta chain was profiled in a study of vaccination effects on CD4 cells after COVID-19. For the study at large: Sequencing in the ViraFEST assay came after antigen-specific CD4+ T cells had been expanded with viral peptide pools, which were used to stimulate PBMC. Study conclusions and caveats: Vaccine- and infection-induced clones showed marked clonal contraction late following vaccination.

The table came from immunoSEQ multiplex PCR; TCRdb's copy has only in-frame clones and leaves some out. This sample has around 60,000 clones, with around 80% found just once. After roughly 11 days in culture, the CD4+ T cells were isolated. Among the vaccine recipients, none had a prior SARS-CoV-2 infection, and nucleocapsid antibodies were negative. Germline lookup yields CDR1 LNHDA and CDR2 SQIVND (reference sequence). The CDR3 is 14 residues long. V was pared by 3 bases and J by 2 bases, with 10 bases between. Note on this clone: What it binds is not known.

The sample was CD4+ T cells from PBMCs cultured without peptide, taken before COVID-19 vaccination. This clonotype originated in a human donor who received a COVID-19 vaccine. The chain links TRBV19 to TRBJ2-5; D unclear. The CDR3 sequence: CASSIMAAQETQYF. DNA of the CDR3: TGTGCCAGTAGTATTATGGCGGCACAAGAGACCCAGTACTTC. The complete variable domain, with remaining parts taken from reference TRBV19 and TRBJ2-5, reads DGGITQSPKYLFRKEGQNVTLSCEQNLNHDAMYWYRQDPGQGLRLIYYSQIVNDFQKGDIAEGYSVSREKKESFPLTVTSAQKNPTAFYLCASSIMAAQETQYFGPGTRLLVL.